This TCR beta chain emerged from a study of regulatory T cells in long-lasting Graves disease. This clonotype was counted at least ten times. The CDR3 has 13 residues. Germline CDR1 SNHLY, CDR2 FYNNEI. The V end lost 11 bases, the J end lost 1 base, and 14 bases lay between the germline ends. The time point is: newly diagnosed GD, antithyroid drugs for less than 3 months. PBMC-derived RNA was used for the TCR library. Relying on iRepertoire HTBI primers and Arm-PCR of CDR3 regions, the team built TCR beta libraries. TCRdb recomputed calls from the multiplex PCR reads with MiXCR, one row per CDR3 protein. Here the sample spans a few hundred thousand distinct CDR3 sequences, 18% being singletons. This sample also appeared in a second study, on T cells in Graves' hyperthyroidism and ophthalmopathy.

The sample in question was peripheral blood mononuclear cells (PBMCs), obtained at new diagnosis, from a patient treated with antithyroid drugs. This receptor was taken from a woman aged 30 to 39 with Graves disease. This rearrangement joins TRBV2 to TRBJ1-1; D perhaps matches TRBD1 (5 bases). For the CDR3, the DNA is TGTGCCGGTGGGGCCGTATCGAACACTGAAGCTTTCTTT. As protein: CAGGAVSNTEAFF.